This T cell receptor beta chain derives from a study of regulatory T cells in long-lasting Graves disease (dated by TCRdb to about 2021). Regarding the research as a whole: In the newly diagnosed Graves' disease group, patients had been taking antithyroid drugs for less than 3 months. Peripheral blood TCR sequencing and RNA sequencing compared persistent Graves' disease patients with newly diagnosed Graves' disease patients. TCR sequencing covered around 13 persistent and approximately 20 newly diagnosed Graves' disease patients, about 35 samples in total. The study was registered as a clinical trial and conducted in China. What the research found in general, with its limitations: The small sample size was acknowledged by the authors as a limitation that may reduce accuracy. The study examined only peripheral blood because the primary lesion, thyroid tissue, could not be accessed. Patients with persistent disease shared more public clonotypes (roughly 2,900) than newly diagnosed patients did (966). Lower TCR Shannon entropy and fewer highly expanded clones were observed in persistent Graves' disease patients than in newly diagnosed patients, which suggested clonal expansion. Sequencing and analysis were limited to the TCR beta chain.

This clonotype was detected ten times or more. Its antigen remains undetermined. Base qualities are not provided; no much larger clone lies one nucleotide away. Reading the label with the study, this specimen's time point is: newly diagnosed GD, antithyroid drugs for less than 3 months. For both TCR sequencing and RNA sequencing, RNA was extracted from PBMCs using TRIzol. Graves' disease was diagnosed according to American Thyroid Association guidelines. Patients for the study were recruited at an endocrinology department in Xi'an, China. Each patient gave about 10 milliliters of peripheral blood, collected in an EDTA anticoagulant tube. Ficoll Paque Plus density gradient separation was used to isolate PBMCs, and no further T cell sorting was performed. An Agilent 2100 Bioanalyzer and agarose gel were used to assess RNA quality, and a NanoDrop 2000 was used to measure RNA concentration. The library came from multiplex PCR. Sequencing was performed on an Illumina HiSeq 4000. TCR beta libraries were built with iRepertoire HTBI primers and Arm-PCR amplification of CDR3 regions. PCR products were gel purified before sequencing. The authors' pipeline ran thus. A total of under 80 TRBV and 14 TRBJ segments were identified across samples and were used for gene usage analysis of CDR3 amino acid clonotypes. Filtered high-quality paired reads were merged into contigs using COPE and FqMerger. BLAST was used to align contigs to the IMGT TRBV, TRBD and TRBJ reference genes, and CDR3 was defined following IMGT. Clonotypes above 0.1% frequency were classified as highly expanded clones. Shannon entropy served as the measure of repertoire diversity, while the Gini coefficient captured V-J evenness. A clonotype was considered public if more than one individual shared it. TCRdb itself trimmed the public reads at Q25 with fastp, ran MiXCR and retained productive beta chains. Identical CDR3 protein sequences are pooled into one entry, listed with their most common genes and DNA. TCRdb, rather than the study authors, made the V and J calls. For this sample there are about 470,000 distinct CDR3 sequences; 15% to 20% appear just once. More than 9% of the sample comes from the top ten.

This same sample was also part of a study on T cells in Graves' hyperthyroidism and ophthalmopathy. That second publication adds: Stable Graves' hyperthyroidism was defined as no progression to ophthalmopathy during 18 months of follow-up. Hyperthyroidism patients were newly diagnosed, with disease duration under 2 months, and aged 18 to 65 years. The study excluded patients with uncontrolled infections, other autoimmune diseases, pregnancy or lactation. Diagnoses relied on clinical symptoms, serum thyroxine and TRAb, thyroid ultrasound and orbital computed tomography. The TCR CDR3 was subjected to a first round of RT-PCR using the HTBI primer set and the Qiagen OneStep RT-PCR kit. Most expanded thyroid clonotypes (frequency above 0.001) were also detected in blood, a finding suggesting that blood repertoires may reflect thyroid immune responses. A model built on a 13 V-J signature distinguished ophthalmopathy from stable hyperthyroidism, reaching around 90% sensitivity and about 81% specificity in cross-validation and 80%/75% in testing. During validation, the model predicted progression to ophthalmopathy a median of around six months ahead of onset, with approximately 70% sensitivity and 72% to 85% specificity. A discovery cohort of roughly 100 patients, approximately 45 with Graves' ophthalmopathy and approximately 55 with stable Graves' hyperthyroidism, was used to find distinguishing TCR V-J signatures. Prospective prediction of ophthalmopathy was tested in an independent validation cohort consisting of some 20 hyperthyroidism patients and approximately 16 patients who later progressed to ophthalmopathy. The roughly 100 discovery patients were randomly divided into training and test sets at a 7:3 ratio. In six Graves' hyperthyroidism patients, the study also compared T-cell repertoires from thyroid tissue with T-cell repertoires from blood. Following sampling, methimazole starting at 30 mg daily was given to hyperthyroidism patients, and high-dose intravenous methylprednisolone was given to ophthalmopathy patients. Libraries were constructed in a second round of multiplex PCR, after which size selection and purification were performed. The libraries were sequenced on an Illumina HiSeq2000 using paired-end 100 bp reads. Raw data were processed with SOAPnuke, discarding reads with adapters, uncalled bases, mean Phred below 15, or no exact constant-primer or identifier match. COPE v1.2.5 was used to merge high-quality paired reads, and clonotypes were defined as unique nucleotide sequences. MiTCR v1.1 was used to align the clonotypes against IMGT TRBV, TRBD and TRBJ reference segments. Only V-J combinations with frequency above 0.0001, covering approximately 99% of repertoires, were analysed. The TCS score was defined as F50 (clonal expansion) divided by E x V (chaos), with BLOSUM62-based TCRdist calculated between CDR3 peptides within each V-J. Welch's t-statistics and random forest reduced around 520 V-J features to 13, which were used in a naive Bayes classifier (R e1071). No statistical method was used to fix the sample size in advance, and group allocation was not hidden from the investigators. According to the paper, TCR Vbeta CDR3 sequencing was carried out on some 140 peripheral blood samples, which came from 40 to 45 ophthalmopathy, 80 or so hyperthyroidism and approximately 17 progressor patients.

This specimen was peripheral blood mononuclear cells (PBMCs), taken at new diagnosis, from a patient treated with antithyroid drugs. This clonotype originated in a man aged 35-49 years with Graves disease. Donor details come from another sample of the same person, matched by shared clones.

The CDR3 region reads CASSLGIASGKQETQYF. The bases are TGTGCCAGCAGCTTGGGTATCGCTAGCGGGAAACAAGAGACCCAGTACTTC. The chain is made from TRBV5-8 and TRBJ2-5, with TRBD2 identical over 9 junction bases. Taken from the germline V gene, the CDR1 and CDR2 loops are SGHTS and YDEGEE. V is trimmed back by 0 bases and J by 2 bases, and the junction contains 8 bases that no gene match accounts for. The CDR3 covers 17 residues, taking in both the cysteine and the phenylalanine. CDR3 DNA is the only sequence kept; it has 51 bases, read in frame from the first base.